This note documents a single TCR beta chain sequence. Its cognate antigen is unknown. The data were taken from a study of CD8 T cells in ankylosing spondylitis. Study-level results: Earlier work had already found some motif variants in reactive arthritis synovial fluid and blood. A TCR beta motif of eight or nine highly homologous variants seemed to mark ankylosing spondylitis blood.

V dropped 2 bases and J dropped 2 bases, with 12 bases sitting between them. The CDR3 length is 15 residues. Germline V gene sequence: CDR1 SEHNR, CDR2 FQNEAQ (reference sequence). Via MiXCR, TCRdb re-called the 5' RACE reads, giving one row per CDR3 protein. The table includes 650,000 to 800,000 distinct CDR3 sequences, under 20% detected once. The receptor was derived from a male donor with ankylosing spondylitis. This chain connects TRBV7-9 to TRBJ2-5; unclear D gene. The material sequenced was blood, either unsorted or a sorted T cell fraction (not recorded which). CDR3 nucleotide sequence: TGTGCCAGCAGCTTACTGGACGGAATACAAGAGACCCAGTACTTC. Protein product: CASSLLDGIQETQYF. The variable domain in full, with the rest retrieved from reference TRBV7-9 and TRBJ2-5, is DTGVSQNPRHKITKRGQNVTFRCDPISEHNRLYWYRQTLGQGPEFLTYFQNEAQLEKSRLLSDRFSAERPKGSFSTLEIQRTEQGDSAMYLCASSLLDGIQETQYFGPGTRLLVL.